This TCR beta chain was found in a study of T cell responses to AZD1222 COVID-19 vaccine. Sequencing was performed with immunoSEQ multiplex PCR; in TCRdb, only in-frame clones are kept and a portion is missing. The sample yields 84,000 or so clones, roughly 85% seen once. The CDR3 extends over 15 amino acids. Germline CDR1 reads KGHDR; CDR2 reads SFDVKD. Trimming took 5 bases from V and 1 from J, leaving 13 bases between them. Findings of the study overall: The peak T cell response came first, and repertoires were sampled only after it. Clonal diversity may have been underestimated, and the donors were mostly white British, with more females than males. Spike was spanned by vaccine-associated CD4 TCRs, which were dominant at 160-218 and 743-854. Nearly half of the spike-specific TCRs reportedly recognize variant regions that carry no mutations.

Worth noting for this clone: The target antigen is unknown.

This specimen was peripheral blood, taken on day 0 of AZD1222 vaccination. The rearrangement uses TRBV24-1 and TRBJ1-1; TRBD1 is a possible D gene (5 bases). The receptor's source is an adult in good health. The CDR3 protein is CATSATGATNTEAFF. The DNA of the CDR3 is TGTGCCACCAGTGCTACCGGGGCCACGAACACTGAAGCTTTCTTT.